The source of this T cell receptor beta chain is a study of blood T cell repertoires in COVID-19. Study-level background: Samples taken during acute and convalescent COVID-19 were collected in the United States, Italy and Spain. Sample material is recorded as cDNA or gDNA derived from T cells, B-cell-depleted T cells, or PBMCs.

The data were produced by immunoSEQ multiplex PCR, yet TCRdb's version contains in-frame clones alone and is incomplete. Of 55,000 to 75,000 clones detected, around 82% appear once; the ten largest clones hold around 16%. The CDR3 sequence is 14 residues long. The trim removed 3 bases at V and 5 bases at J, leaving 3 bases unmatched. Germline V gene lookup returns CDR1 SNHLY and CDR2 FYNNEI. The sequenced sample consisted of peripheral blood. The rearrangement joins TRBV2 to TRBJ2-2, with 7 bases that match TRBD2. The receptor's source is a man older than 75 with active COVID-19. The CDR3 DNA reads TGTGCCAGCAGTGAGTTACTAGCGACCGGGGAGCTGTTTTTT. This translates into CASSELLATGELFF.